Shown below are 21 T cell receptor beta chains from a single sample sequenced in a study of T-cell reconstitution after alpha-beta-depleted transplantation in children. Preparing the TCRbeta library involved the use of unique molecular identifiers. TCRdb recomputed calls from the PCR reads with MiXCR, one row per CDR3 protein. The sample includes over 120,000 distinct CDR3 sequences, more than 8% seen only once; the top ten take roughly 18%. The sequenced sample was PBMCs, mostly from graft donor cells, obtained 180 days after TCRalphabeta/CD19-depleted stem cell transplant. The receptors were sampled from a female patient aged 2-10 years who had a stem cell transplant for congenital amegakaryocytic thrombocytopenia, so the T cells may come from the graft donor.

This clonotype showed up many times. The rearrangement links TRBV20-1 to TRBJ2-3, with 9 bases that match TRBD2. Germline V CDR1 and CDR2: DFQATT, SNEGSKA (reference sequence). The CDR3 has 14 amino acids. Trimming took 3 bases from V and 5 from J; bases not matched to a gene: 6. Here the CDR3 DNA reads TGCAGTGCTAGTGTGCGGGAGGGCCTAGATACGCAGTATTTT. It is translated as CSASVREGLDTQYF.

V gene TRBV7-6 combines with J gene TRBJ2-7; 7 nucleotides agree with TRBD2. This CDR3 is 18 amino acids long. Germline lookup yields CDR1 SGHVS and CDR2 FNYEAQ. The J segment lost 0 bases and the V segment lost 5 bases, leaving 16 bases of the junction unmatched. Here the CDR3 DNA reads TGTGCCAGCAGCCGAACAGGACCAGGGCTAGCGGACTCCTACGAGCAGTACTTC. Its protein product is CASSRTGPGLADSYEQYF.

This clonotype turned up a few times. The chain combines TRBV5-6 with TRBJ2-1; the match to TRBD2 covers 7 bases. Germline CDR1 reads SGHDT; CDR2 reads YYEEEE. The CDR3 length is 17 residues. V lost 3 bases, J lost 3 bases, and 12 bases stayed unmatched. The CDR3 is CASSSPAGLAVYNEQFF. CDR3 nucleotide sequence: TGTGCCAGCAGCTCCCCCGCCGGGCTAGCGGTCTACAATGAGCAGTTCTTC. Combining the CDR3 with reference TRBV5-6 and TRBJ2-1 gives the whole variable domain DAGVTQSPTHLIKTRGQQVTLRCSPKSGHDTVSWYQQALGQGPQFIFQYYEEEERQRGNFPDRFSGHQFPNYSSELNVNALLLGDSALYLCASSSPAGLAVYNEQFFGPGTRLTVL.

This clonotype was detected only a few times. This rearrangement joins TRBV5-1 to TRBJ1-6; TRBD1 is a possible D gene (5 bases). V lost 4 bases and J 9 bases, leaving 17 bases between the germline ends. This CDR3 has 15 residues. Germline CDR1 SGHRS, CDR2 YFSETQ. CDR3 sequence reads: CASSLGGGERSPLHF. The CDR3 DNA is TGCGCCAGCAGCCTGGGGGGGGGTGAACGTTCACCCCTCCACTTT.

The chain links TRBV19 to TRBJ2-7; tentatively, D is TRBD1 (6 bases). V gave up 7 bases and J gave up 0 bases, with 13 bases separating them. Germline V gene sequence: CDR1 LNHDA, CDR2 SQIVND (reference sequence). This CDR3 is built from 14 residues. CDR3 nucleotides: TGTGCCAGTAAAACTGACAGGAGCTCCTACGAGCAGTACTTC. Its protein is CASKTDRSSYEQYF.

This clonotype was seen a few times. The chain recombines TRBV5-1 with TRBJ2-1, with TRBD1 as a possible D gene (6 bases). With 4 bases removed from V and 2 bases from J, the gap between germline ends came to 13 bases. The CDR3 consists of 15 residues. From germline, CDR1 is SGHRS and CDR2 YFSETQ. This CDR3 reads CASSHVDRAYNEQFF. CDR3 nucleotides: TGCGCCAGCAGCCATGTGGACAGAGCCTACAATGAGCAGTTCTTC.

The rearrangement uses TRBV28 and TRBJ2-3, with no clear D. Germline CDR1 MDHEN, CDR2 SYDVKM. The CDR3 spans 15 residues. The V and J ends lost 6 bases and 5 bases respectively, with 18 bases between them. The CDR3 protein is CASSPSQSKIDTQYF. In DNA, the CDR3 is TGTGCCAGCAGCCCCTCCCAGAGCAAAATAGATACGCAGTATTTT.

There are many counts of this clonotype. The chain links TRBV5-1 to TRBJ2-7; no clear D. The V and J ends lost 0 bases and 2 bases respectively, with 12 bases between them. Germline V gene sequence: CDR1 SGHRS, CDR2 YFSETQ. The CDR3 length is 15 residues. The CDR3 DNA reads as TGCGCCAGCAGCTTGGGAATGACGGATACCTACGAGCAGTACTTC. It is translated as CASSLGMTDTYEQYF.

The chain joins TRBV12-3 or TRBV12-4 to TRBJ1-4; no definite D call. This CDR3 spans 13 amino acids. Trimming removed 3 bases at V and 5 bases at J, with 7 bases between. As DNA, the CDR3 is TGTGCCAGCAGTTTCGGGTTAAATGAAAAACTGTTTTTT. This gives the protein CASSFGLNEKLFF.

This clonotype was recorded many times. The rearrangement joins TRBV28 to TRBJ1-6; D gene unclear. From germline, CDR1 is MDHEN and CDR2 SYDVKM. The V end lost 3 bases, the J end lost 0 bases, and 6 bases lay between the germline ends. The CDR3 is made up of 15 amino acids. As DNA, the CDR3 is TGTGCCAGCAGTTTGAAATACTCCTATAATTCACCCCTCCACTTT. It specifies CASSLKYSYNSPLHF.

This chain joins TRBV25-1 and TRBJ1-4; 8 nucleotides match TRBD1. Trimming cost V 0 bases and J 0 bases; bases outside gene matches: 9. Germline CDR1 reads MGHDK; CDR2 reads SYGVNS. The CDR3 is 19 residues long. The CDR3 protein is CASSEYSGRGRSTNEKLFF. CDR3 in DNA: TGTGCCAGCAGTGAATATTCCGGCAGGGGGCGTTCAACTAATGAAAAACTGTTTTTT.

This clonotype was seen at least ten times. The gene calls are TRBV5-1 and TRBJ2-1; D could derive from TRBD1 or TRBD2 (5 bases each). This CDR3 has 14 amino acids. V was clipped by 2 bases and J by 4 bases, with 10 bases between them. Germline CDR1 SGHRS, CDR2 YFSETQ. The CDR3 protein is CASSFVGVYNEQFF. The CDR3 DNA reads as TGCGCCAGCAGCTTCGTGGGGGTGTACAATGAGCAGTTCTTC.

The sample holds many counts of this clonotype. This chain uses TRBV28 with TRBJ2-3, with 10 positions matching TRBD2. The CDR3 contains 16 residues. After removal of 6 bases from V and 5 bases from J, the junction contained 11 bases not matched to a gene. CDR1 is MDHEN, CDR2 SYDVKM, per germline. Written as DNA, the CDR3 is TGTGCCAGCAGCCGCCAGGGACTAGCGTGGCTAGATACGCAGTATTTT. Translation: CASSRQGLAWLDTQYF.

Worth noting for this clonotype: This may come from a read error, since a much larger clone is one base off. The V gene is TRBV5-1, the J gene TRBJ2-7; TRBD1 matches 11 bases. V lost 2 bases and J lost 7; bases outside the gene matches: 8. CDR1 and CDR2 from the germline V gene are SGHRS and YFSETQ. This CDR3 is built from 15 residues. CDR3 amino acids: CASSFEGQGEGEQYF. The CDR3 DNA sequence: TGCGCCAGCAGCTTCGAGGGACAGGGGGAGGGGGAGCAGTACTTC.

Many counts were recorded for this clonotype. This chain uses TRBV7-2 with TRBJ2-1, with 7 bases identical to TRBD2. The J segment lost 8 bases and the V segment lost 3 bases, leaving 7 bases of the junction unmatched. CDR1 is SGHTA and CDR2 is FQGNSA in the germline V gene. This CDR3 is built from 14 residues. CDR3 in DNA: TGTGCCAGCAGCTTCAGAGCGGGGCCGGATGAGCAGTTCTTC. It is translated as CASSFRAGPDEQFF. The variable domain in full, with the rest retrieved from reference TRBV7-2 and TRBJ2-1, is GAGVSQSPSNKVTEKGKDVELRCDPISGHTALYWYRQSLGQGLEFLIYFQGNSAPDKSGLPSDRFSAERTGGSVSTLTIQRTQQEDSAVYLCASSFRAGPDEQFFGPGTRLTVL.

With respect to this clonotype: This may be a read error, as it is one base from a much larger clone. This sequence joins TRBV20-1 and TRBJ2-1; 8 nucleotides line up with TRBD2. Per germline, CDR1 DFQATT and CDR2 SNEGSKA (reference sequence). The CDR3 consists of 14 residues. CDR3 in amino acids: CSTRPGLVFHEQFF. The CDR3 region has the DNA TGCAGTACTAGGCCGGGACTAGTCTTCCATGAGCAGTTCTTC.

Only a few counts were recorded for this clonotype. The rearrangement uses TRBV7-2 and TRBJ1-6; D ambiguous. The germline CDR1 and CDR2 sequences are SGHTA and FQGNSA. V lost 3 bases, J lost 7 bases, and 4 bases lay in between. The CDR3 runs 12 residues. CDR3 sequence reads: CASSLANSPLHF. Written as DNA, the CDR3 is TGTGCCAGCAGCTTGGCCAATTCACCCCTCCACTTT.

This clonotype has just a few counts. The chain is built from TRBV5-1 and TRBJ1-1; D is undetermined. Trimming took 0 bases from V and 11 from J, leaving 20 bases between them. The CDR3 is 15 residues long. Germline CDR1 and CDR2: SGHRS and YFSETQ. The chain's CDR3 is CASSLAMWAEPRAFF. In nucleotides, the CDR3 is TGCGCCAGCAGCTTGGCGATGTGGGCTGAACCACGGGCTTTCTTT.

In this sample, this clonotype turned up many times. The chain is built from TRBV20-1 and TRBJ2-2; 7 nucleotides match TRBD2. The CDR3 loop spans 15 amino acids. Unmatched junction bases numbered 4, after V lost 3 bases and J lost 0 bases. Germline CDR1 and CDR2: DFQATT and SNEGSKA (reference sequence). CDR3 sequence: CSASPLAANTGELFF. The CDR3 coding sequence is TGCAGTGCTAGCCCCCTAGCGGCGAACACCGGGGAGCTGTTTTTT.

This clonotype turned up a few times. This chain joins TRBV28 and TRBJ2-7; tentatively, D is TRBD1 or TRBD2 (5 bases each). The CDR3 covers 16 residues. V lost 1 base and J 2 bases, leaving 15 bases between the germline ends. Germline V lookup: CDR1 MDHEN, CDR2 SYDVKM. CDR3 DNA: TGTGCCAGCAGTTTATCGGGGTGGGACGGAACCTACGAGCAGTACTTC. Translated, it gives CASSLSGWDGTYEQYF. The entire variable domain, with the rest obtained from reference TRBV28 and TRBJ2-7, is as follows: DVKVTQSSRYLVKRTGEKVFLECVQDMDHENMFWYRQDPGLGLRLIYFSYDVKMKEKGDIPEGYSVSREKKERFSLILESASTNQTSMYLCASSLSGWDGTYEQYFGPGTRLTVT.

This clonotype was recorded at least ten times. The genes are TRBV3-1 and TRBJ2-1; 8 bases line up with TRBD2. The CDR3 length is 16 residues. Trimming took 5 bases from V and 2 from J; bases not matched to a gene: 8. CDR1 is LGHDT and CDR2 is YNNKEL in the germline V gene (reference sequence). CDR3 nucleotides: TGTGCCAGCAGCACCAGCGGGAGTACCGCCTACAATGAGCAGTTCTTC. Translated, it gives CASSTSGSTAYNEQFF.